Described below is a single T cell receptor (beta chain) sequence and its context. The antigen this receptor binds is unknown. Base quality data are lacking; no much larger clone is found one base away. Explained via the paper, the time point label denotes: about 28 days (+/-7) after the second vaccine dose. Sample treatment or condition, as interpreted from the label and publication: meningococcal conjugate vaccine given as trial control. The vaccinee samples were drawn from two UK trials, COV001 and COV002, one of which was a single-blind randomized controlled phase 2/3 trial testing AZD1222 (ChAdOx1 nCoV-19) in healthy adults. Trial participant PBMC samples were collected at day 0 and day 28 after the second dose for TCRbeta chain sequencing. The data belong to a study of T cell responses to AZD1222 COVID-19 vaccine (dated by TCRdb to about 2021). The study in broad terms: TCR sequencing was performed for roughly 250 trial participants, of whom roughly 200 were given two doses of AZD1222 and around 25 were given two doses of MenACWY control vaccine. Trial participants were enrolled by age into subgroups of 18-55, 56-69 and 70-plus years, and around 140, 26 and 57 TCR-sequenced participants, respectively, were included in these subgroups.

The CDR3 regions of human TCRbeta chains were subjected to immunosequencing. The original pipeline was this. TCRs in the repertoires were compared against a reference library of SARS-CoV-2-specific TCRs that had been generated with the MIRA antigen-specificity platform. Breadth was defined as the fraction of unique TCRs that were SARS-CoV-2-associated, and depth was defined as the fraction of total T cells that were SARS-CoV-2-associated. Using the MIRA data, every spike-specific TCR was mapped to the spike region that the TCR reacted to and assigned to either a CD4 or a CD8 class. Log10-transformed breadth and depth values were compared by one-way ANOVA with Sidak's multiple comparisons tests. This immuneACCESS table, as held by TCRdb, lists in-frame sequences with V and J called but not all clones. Of the missing ones, under half trace to an unresolved V gene in checked studies; the others have no known cause. Clonal size and the V and J genes are those of that table, whereas D and trimming came from the DNA. Counted in this sample were 60,000 to 85,000 clones; 88% of them appeared once. In total, the top ten clones hold 4.8% of the sample.

Findings and caveats that apply to the study as a whole: The 56-69-year group was small, and its depth increase did not reach significance, likely because of low power. Because no day 14 peak-response samples were available, repertoires were characterized only after the peak T cell response. Epitopes outside the regions mutated in the B.1.351 and B.1.1.7 variants were reportedly recognized by nearly half of the unique spike-specific TCRs. Only five or six AZD1222 recipients were SARS-CoV-2 seropositive at baseline, limiting conclusions about previously exposed vaccinees. Spike-specific TCR breadth and depth rose significantly after two AZD1222 doses compared with day 0 and with MenACWY recipients. The vaccine-associated CD4 TCRs covered the entire spike protein, and the dominant responses fell in regions 160-218 and 743-854. Most participants were white British and females outnumbered males, and the authors suggested that clonal diversity may have been underestimated.

The input for sequencing was peripheral blood, taken 28 days after the second dose of the MenACWY control vaccine. The receptor comes from an adult who received the MenACWY meningococcal vaccine as a control.

The DNA is as follows: TGTGCCAGCAGCCCCCGTTATAAGGGTGGCAATCAGCCCCAGCATTTT. This translates into CASSPRYKGGNQPQHF. The chain is made from TRBV7-2 and TRBJ1-5, with the D gene too uncertain to name. CDR1 SGHTA and CDR2 FQGNSA are derived from the germline V gene. V and J are truncated by 5 bases and 2 bases respectively, leaving an intervening sequence of 16 bases. The CDR3 measures 16 amino acids from cysteine to phenylalanine. The read is trimmed to its CDR3 DNA, 48 bases read in frame from base 1.